A selection of T cell receptor beta chains follows, all from one sample in a study of T cell changes during pregnancy in multiple sclerosis. Profiling relied on immunoSEQ multiplex PCR, and the TCRdb table lists in-frame clones only, not all of them. The data show approximately 94,000 clones, with around 93% seen just once and approximately 2% held by the top ten. The input for sequencing was peripheral blood, taken after pregnancy. The receptors originated from a female donor with multiple sclerosis, enrolled in a pregnancy study. Both conserved end residues are trimmed from each CDR3.

V gene	CDR3 protein
TRBV11-2	ASSLVGTGLTEAF
TRBV7-9	ASSPDRERDTIY
TRBV6-1	ASSELAGGPDTQY
TRBV5-1	ASSLGRQTLNRNTEAF
TRBV28	ASSTGGEYQPQH
TRBV19	ASSTGTGVAKNIQY
TRBV6-5	ASSSGNRGTGELF
TRBV27	ASSLISIDNEQF
TRBV27	ASSFQAVPGGSYNEQF
TRBV2	ASRRETEAF
TRBV21-1	ASSFDSGRAIHEQY
TRBV6-4	ASSLMDRKFTEAF
TRBV9	ASSVSAGGFRMGTEAF
TRBV6-5	ASSYRAGLGETQY
TRBV5-1	ASSLAGRLSGNTIY
TRBV15	ATSRTSGGADTQY
TRBV19	ASSIWAASLPYGYT
TRBV6-6	ASSYGQFSYEQY
TRBV6-5	ASSYSGREAFYGYT
TRBV30	AFDRGGRTEAF
TRBV11-2	ASSRLGGAGTDTQY
TRBV5-1	ASSLGGTVFRGEAF
TRBV27	ASSLVGHLNTEAF
TRBV19	ASSIWASNNEKLF
TRBV7-9	ASSLGSGPYNEQF
TRBV19	ASRNQGQNYNSPLH
TRBV29-1	SVVEGTKTQY
TRBV4-3	ASSQDGGTVDEQY
TRBV4-3	ASSQVLAGQETQY
TRBV19	ASSTRQGYGGYT
TRBV29-1	SVKGGQGDDEQY
TRBV30	AGGRENTEAF
TRBV7-3	ASSLGRADTQY
TRBV29-1	SVGDRGYNEQF
TRBV2	ASREGQGRVYGYT
TRBV9	ASSVGGTSRYNEQF
TRBV30	AWKGGKEKLF
TRBV30	ACEGTGGYYGYT
TRBV5-4	ASSWGVPRNTEAF
TRBV27	ASTWVWRGPQSPLH
TRBV19	ASSTGGGEYSPLH
TRBV28	ASSPAGVGETQY